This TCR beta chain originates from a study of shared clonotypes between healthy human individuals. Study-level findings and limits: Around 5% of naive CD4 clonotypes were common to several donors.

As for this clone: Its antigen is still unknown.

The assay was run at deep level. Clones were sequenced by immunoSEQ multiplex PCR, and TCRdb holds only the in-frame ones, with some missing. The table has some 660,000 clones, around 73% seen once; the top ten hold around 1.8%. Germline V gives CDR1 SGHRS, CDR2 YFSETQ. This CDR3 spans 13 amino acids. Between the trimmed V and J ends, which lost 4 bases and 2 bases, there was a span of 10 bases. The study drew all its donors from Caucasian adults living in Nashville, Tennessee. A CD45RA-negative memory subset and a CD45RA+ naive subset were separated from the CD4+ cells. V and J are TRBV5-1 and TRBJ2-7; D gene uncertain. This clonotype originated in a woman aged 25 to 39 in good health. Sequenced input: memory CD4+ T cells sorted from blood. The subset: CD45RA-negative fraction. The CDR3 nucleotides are TGCGCCAGCAGCGCCCGAACAGCCTACGAGCAGTACTTC. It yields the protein CASSARTAYEQYF.